This entry lists 18 T cell receptor beta chains sequenced from one sample in a study of shared clonotypes between healthy human individuals. Produced via immunoSEQ multiplex PCR; TCRdb's table is partial and in-frame only. The data hold hundreds of thousands of clones, with about 92% observed a single time. Cells designated naive CD8 were CD45RO-negative and were positively selected for CCR7, with terminally differentiated effector memory CD45RA+ cells excluded. Material for sequencing was naive CD8+ T cells sorted from blood. These receptors all come from a man aged 30 to 45 in good health.

The chain uses TRBV19 and TRBJ1-2; 11 bases line up with TRBD1. V was pared by 5 bases and J by 6 bases, with 8 bases of the junction left unmatched. Germline values: CDR1 LNHDA, CDR2 SQIVND (reference sequence). CDR3 length: 15 residues. CDR3 in amino acids: CASSPWTGGVDGYTF. The CDR3 coding sequence is TGTGCCAGTAGTCCTTGGACAGGGGGCGTCGATGGCTACACCTTC.

This clone was observed once. This rearrangement joins TRBV5-1 to TRBJ2-7; D might be TRBD2 (5 bases). With 4 bases removed from V and 3 bases from J, the gap between germline ends came to 17 bases. Germline V gene sequence: CDR1 SGHRS, CDR2 YFSETQ. The CDR3 length is 15 residues. The CDR3 region is CASSQEGPSFYEQYF. As DNA, the CDR3 is TGCGCCAGCAGCCAAGAAGGACCTAGCTTCTACGAGCAGTACTTC.

The chain has TRBV6-5 and TRBJ2-1; possibly TRBD1 for D (6 bases). The germline gives CDR1 MNHEY, CDR2 SVGAGI. Trimming removed 6 bases at V and 10 bases at J, with 10 bases between. The CDR3 totals 11 residues. This CDR3 is CASSIRGEQFF. In nucleotides, the CDR3 is TGTGCCAGCAGCATAAGGGGGGAGCAGTTCTTC.

The genes are TRBV27 and TRBJ1-4; tentative D call: TRBD1 (5 bases). Germline lookup yields CDR1 MNHEY and CDR2 SMNVEV (reference sequence). V shed 2 bases and J shed 6 bases, with 10 bases lying between them. The CDR3 totals 14 residues. The CDR3 loop is CASSLNGGDEKLFF. The CDR3 coding sequence is TGTGCCAGCAGTTTAAACGGGGGGGATGAAAAACTGTTTTTT.

The genes are TRBV28 and TRBJ1-1; no clear D gene. The V gene lost 10 bases and the J gene lost 4 bases, with 10 bases spanning the gap. CDR3 length equals 11 residues. Germline V gene sequence: CDR1 MDHEN, CDR2 SYDVKM. The CDR3 region has the DNA TGTGCCATTGGGTGGGGCACTGAAGCTTTCTTT. Translation gives CAIGWGTEAFF. The whole variable domain, remainder taken from reference TRBV28 and TRBJ1-1, is DVKVTQSSRYLVKRTGEKVFLECVQDMDHENMFWYRQDPGLGLRLIYFSYDVKMKEKGDIPEGYSVSREKKERFSLILESASTNQTSMYLCAIGWGTEAFFGQGTRLTVV.

The count of this clone is one. This specimen includes other DNA sequences encoding the same CDR3. This rearrangement joins TRBV4-1 to TRBJ2-1; 7 bases align to TRBD2. Per germline, CDR1 MGHRA and CDR2 YSYEKL. The CDR3 contains 14 residues. J gave up 3 bases and V 1 base, and 0 bases lay outside the gene matches. In DNA, the CDR3 is TGCGCCAGCAGCCAAGGGGGGGGCTACAATGAGCAGTTCTTC. Translating gives CASSQGGGYNEQFF.

The chain couples TRBV14 to TRBJ2-2; D remains ambiguous. This CDR3 spans 13 amino acids. Trimming pared 2 bases from V and 7 bases from J, leaving 8 bases between. The germline V gene encodes CDR1 SGHDN and CDR2 FVKESK. In DNA, the CDR3 is TGTGCCAGCAGCCAACTTCGAATCGGGGAGCTGTTTTTT. Encoded protein: CASSQLRIGELFF.

V and J are TRBV7-9 and TRBJ1-4; unclear D gene. The CDR3 contains 12 residues. The V gene's germline CDR1 is SEHNR and CDR2 FQNEAQ (reference sequence). Trimming stripped 3 bases from V and 7 bases from J, with 6 bases between. The CDR3 region has the DNA TGTGCCAGCAGCTTGGCGGTTGAAAAACTGTTTTTT. Translation: CASSLAVEKLFF.

This sequence joins TRBV5-1 and TRBJ2-3; D gene uncertain. CDR1 and CDR2 from the germline V gene are SGHRS and YFSETQ. The V end was cut by 6 bases, the J end by 0 bases, with 2 bases between. The CDR3 has 11 amino acids. The CDR3, as DNA: TGCGCCAGCAAGAGCACAGATACGCAGTATTTT. This gives the protein CASKSTDTQYF.

The chain combines TRBV7-9 with TRBJ2-1; D may be TRBD1 or TRBD2 (5 bases each). The germline V and J ends were trimmed by 5 bases and 6 bases, with 17 bases remaining between them. The CDR3 is made up of 15 amino acids. The V gene's germline CDR1 is SEHNR and CDR2 FQNEAQ (reference sequence). This CDR3 is CASSPGAGIGNEQFF. In nucleotides, the CDR3 is TGTGCCAGCAGCCCCGGGGCAGGGATTGGCAATGAGCAGTTCTTC.

This chain uses TRBV14 with TRBJ1-1, with D hard to call. The germline V gene has CDR1 SGHDN and CDR2 FVKESK. Between the trimmed V and J ends, which lost 1 base and 4 bases, there was a span of 10 bases. This CDR3 is built from 14 residues. This chain's CDR3 is CASSQALMGTEAFF. Written as DNA, the CDR3 is TGTGCCAGCAGCCAAGCACTAATGGGCACTGAAGCTTTCTTT.

The chain employs TRBV11-2 and TRBJ2-7, with 7 nucleotides matching TRBD2. Per germline, CDR1 SGHAT and CDR2 FQNNGV. The length of the CDR3 is 15 residues. J lost 5 bases, V lost 5 bases, and 12 bases had no gene match. CDR3 in DNA: TGTGCCAGCAGCCGATGGGGCGGGAGCAGGGACGAGCAGTACTTC. Translated, it gives CASSRWGGSRDEQYF.

In this sample, this clone turned up once. Here the CDR3 DNA reads TGTGCCAGCAGCCAAAGACCGGGACGAAGCTCCTACGAGCAGTACTTC. It yields the protein CASSQRPGRSSYEQYF. The V gene is TRBV9, the J gene TRBJ2-7; D may be TRBD1 or TRBD2 (5 bases each). The CDR3 length is 16 residues. Germline CDR1 is SGDLS and CDR2 is YYNGEE. Trimming took 4 bases from V and 0 from J, leaving 17 bases between them.

The V call is TRBV28, the J call TRBJ2-7; 11 positions match TRBD2. The CDR3 covers 15 residues. With 3 bases clipped from V and 1 base from J, the junction kept 2 bases outside the gene matches. Germline values: CDR1 MDHEN, CDR2 SYDVKM. The CDR3 region has the DNA TGTGCCAGCAGTTTCGGGACTAGCGGTTCCTACGAGCAGTACTTC. Amino acids: CASSFGTSGSYEQYF.

The chain has TRBV12-2 and TRBJ1-1. TRBV12-2 is listed as a pseudogene. The CDR3 runs to 16 residues. CDR3 amino acids: CASPSNEAPLNTEAFF. CDR3 nucleotide sequence: TGTGCAAGTCCCTCTAACGAGGCCCCCCTGAACACTGAAGCTTTCTTT.

The genes are TRBV4-1 and TRBJ2-1; TRBD1 matches at 10 bases. Germline V CDR1 and CDR2: MGHRA, YSYEKL. The junction had 6 bases not matched to a gene; V was cut back by 0 bases and J by 10 bases. The CDR3 is 15 residues long. CDR3 in DNA: TGCGCCAGCAGCCAAGATCTAGGACAGGGGGGGGAGCAGTTCTTC. The encoded protein is CASSQDLGQGGEQFF.

Only one count was recorded for this clone. This chain connects TRBV28 to TRBJ1-2, with D tentatively TRBD1 (6 bases). The germline V gene has CDR1 MDHEN and CDR2 SYDVKM. CDR3 length equals 14 residues. V was clipped by 2 bases and J by 8 bases, with 15 bases between them. CDR3 protein: CASSLSQGLWGYTF. Here the CDR3 DNA reads TGTGCCAGCAGTTTAAGCCAGGGGTTGTGGGGCTACACCTTC.

The CDR3 here is CASSYDYLGGNEQFF. CDR3 DNA sequence: TGTGCCAGCAGTTATGACTACCTCGGAGGTAATGAGCAGTTCTTC. This chain uses TRBV6-5 with TRBJ2-1; possibly TRBD2 for D (5 bases). CDR1 and CDR2 (germline): MNHEY, SVGAGI. The CDR3 has 15 amino acids. The germline V and J ends were trimmed by 3 bases and 7 bases, with 16 bases remaining between them.